A selection of T cell receptor beta chains follows, all from one sample in a study of blood T cell repertoires in COVID-19. Sequencing was performed with immunoSEQ multiplex PCR; in TCRdb, only in-frame clones are kept and a portion is missing. The sample includes over 300,000 clones, around four fifths of them seen just once. What was sequenced was peripheral blood. The receptor set was obtained from a woman aged 50 to 65 with acute or convalescent COVID-19. Both conserved end residues are part of each CDR3. A D gene is named only where the DNA matches it firmly. A row's size may be missing; if present it is once, few, many or a size class.

TRBJ1-1 TRBV3-1/TRBV3-2 few NA CASSQQTEEAFF TGTGCCAGCAGCCAACAGACGGAGGAAGCTTTCTTT
TRBJ2-2 TRBV5-6 NA TRBD1 CASSSPRQGGTGELFF TGTGCCAGCAGCTCGCCGAGACAGGGTGGCACCGGGGAGCTGTTTTTT
TRBJ1-2 TRBV2 NA TRBD1 CASSFDRVEGGYTF TGTGCCAGCAGTTTCGACAGGGTCGAAGGTGGCTACACCTTC
TRBJ2-2 TRBV30 NA TRBD1 CLYRGDTGELFF TGTCTCTACAGGGGGGACACCGGGGAGCTGTTTTTT
TRBJ2-2 TRBV27 NA NA CASWTGTTNTGELFF TGTGCCAGCTGGACCGGGACAACGAACACCGGGGAGCTGTTTTTT
TRBJ2-1 TRBV3-1/TRBV3-2 NA TRBD1 CASSQDGTGNEQFF TGTGCCAGCAGCCAAGATGGGACAGGCAATGAGCAGTTCTTC
TRBJ2-3 TRBV19 NA NA CASNGRGTDTQYF TGTGCCAGTAACGGGCGGGGTACAGATACGCAGTATTTT
TRBJ1-1 TRBV6-1 few NA CASSEVGYAEAFF TGTGCCAGCAGTGAGGTCGGGTACGCTGAAGCTTTCTTT
TRBJ1-4 TRBV10-3 NA TRBD1 CAISGGDRDGEKLFF TGTGCCATCAGTGGGGGAGACAGGGACGGCGAAAAACTGTTTTTT
TRBJ2-7 TRBV2 NA NA CARGRDRLYEQYF TGTGCCAGGGGTCGAGACAGACTCTACGAGCAGTACTTC
TRBJ1-1 TRBV14 NA NA CASSHVGPTWAMNTEAFF TGTGCCAGCAGCCACGTGGGCCCGACCTGGGCCATGAACACTGAAGCTTTTTTT
TRBJ2-7 TRBV9 NA NA CASSVGSGRHKYF TGTGCCAGCAGCGTAGGCAGCGGGCGTCATAAGTACTTC
TRBJ1-4 TRBV5-5 NA NA CASSLSEDFNEKLFF TGTGCCAGCAGCTTGAGTGAGGATTTTAATGAAAAACTGTTTTTT
TRBJ1-1 TRBV29-1 NA TRBD1 CSATRTGGNTEAFF TGCAGCGCTACCCGGACAGGGGGGAACACTGAAGCTTTCTTT
TRBJ1-3 TRBV3-1/TRBV3-2 NA NA CASSQQASGNTIYF TGTGCCAGCAGCCAACAGGCCTCTGGAAACACCATATATTTT
TRBJ1-6 TRBV11-2 NA NA CASSLGDNSPLHF TGTGCCAGCAGCTTGGGAGATAATTCACCCCTCCACTTT
TRBJ2-4 TRBV11-1 NA TRBD2 CASSLLRGGKNIQYF TGTGCCAGCAGCTTGCTCCGGGGGGGTAAAAACATTCAGTACTTC
TRBJ1-1 TRBV5-4 NA TRBD1 CASIDPRQGVNTEAFF TGTGCCAGCATAGACCCGAGACAGGGAGTGAACACTGAAGCTTTCTTT
TRBJ1-1 TRBV9 NA NA CASSSHLRGNTEAFF TGTGCCAGCAGCTCTCACCTCAGAGGGAACACTGAAGCTTTCTTT
TRBJ1-4 TRBV6-5 NA TRBD1 CASKYRGVNEKLFF TGTGCCAGCAAGTACAGGGGAGTTAATGAAAAACTGTTTTTT
TRBJ2-7 TRBV6-5 NA TRBD1 CASSPRTGGREQYF TGTGCCAGCAGCCCACGGACAGGGGGCAGGGAGCAGTACTTC
TRBJ2-2 TRBV18 NA NA CASSPGGWELFF TGTGCCAGCTCACCCGGGGGTTGGGAGCTGTTTTTT
TRBJ1-5 TRBV5-8 NA TRBD1 CASSLDGQGSNNQPQHF TGTGCCAGCAGCTTGGACGGACAGGGCTCCAATAATCAGCCCCAGCATTTT
TRBJ2-3 TRBV2 NA TRBD1 CASSRQGSTDTQYF TGTGCCAGCAGCCGACAGGGAAGCACAGATACGCAGTATTTT
TRBJ2-5 TRBV9 NA TRBD2 CASSVGSSGSQETQYF TGTGCCAGCAGCGTAGGGTCTAGCGGTTCCCAAGAGACCCAGTACTTC
TRBJ2-7 TRBV6-1 NA NA CASSERRGLSEQYF TGTGCCAGCAGTGAGAGACGAGGGCTGAGCGAGCAGTACTTC